Following are 2 T cell receptor beta chains from one sample sequenced in a study of PD-L1 blockade in urothelial cancer (dated by TCRdb to the late 2010s). The method behind the library was the immunoSEQ multiplex PCR assay. TCRdb obtained this table from immuneACCESS and retained in-frame rearrangements with V and J assigned. These tables miss some clones; where compared with another copy, unresolved V genes account for less than half of the shortfall, and the remainder is unexplained. The sample table lists about 84,000 clones, 82% of them with a count of one. Jointly, the top ten make up over 7.5% of the sample. Sequenced here: PBMCs, sampled around atezolizumab (anti-PD-L1) treatment. These receptors all stem from a man aged 70-80 years with urothelial cancer.

V gene TRBV18 combines with J gene TRBJ2-3, with D maybe TRBD2 (6 bases). The CDR3 is made up of 12 amino acids. Trimming removed 6 bases at V and 6 bases at J, with 10 bases between. CDR1 KGHSH and CDR2 LQKENI come from the germline V gene. CDR3 amino acids: CASSEGIDTQYF. CDR3 nucleotide sequence: TGTGCCAGCTCGGAGGGCATTGATACGCAGTATTTT.

This clone was picked up many times. The V and J genes are TRBV15 and TRBJ2-1, with D perhaps matching TRBD2 (6 bases). This CDR3 has 14 amino acids. Germline V gives CDR1 LNHNV, CDR2 YYDKDF (reference sequence). V lost 0 bases and J lost 7, with 10 bases in between. CDR3 bases: TGTGCCACCAGCAGAGATCGTCGGGAGAATGAGCAGTTCTTC. Protein sequence: CATSRDRRENEQFF.